This entry lists 4 T cell receptor beta chains sequenced from one sample in a study of blood T cell repertoires in COVID-19. Libraries were prepared by immunoSEQ multiplex PCR; TCRdb keeps only in-frame clonotypes and omits some of them. The table has approximately 110,000 clones, approximately 88% seen once. Sequencing was carried out using peripheral blood. The source is a woman between 40 and 55 years old with acute or convalescent COVID-19.

This chain connects TRBV27 to TRBJ2-5; perhaps TRBD2 as D (5 bases). Per germline, CDR1 MNHEY and CDR2 SMNVEV (reference sequence). The CDR3 has 14 amino acids. The V end was cut by 2 bases, the J end by 1 base, with 8 bases between. The CDR3 spells CASSLEGSQETQYF. CDR3 DNA sequence: TGTGCCAGCAGTTTAGAGGGTAGCCAAGAGACCCAGTACTTC.

The V and J genes are TRBV6-6 and TRBJ1-2; D remains unclear. Trimming took 6 bases from V and 2 from J, leaving 10 bases between them. The germline CDR1 and CDR2 sequences are MNHNY and SVGAGI (reference sequence). The CDR3 covers 13 residues. CDR3 sequence: CASSEKENYGYTF. The CDR3 region has the DNA TGTGCCAGCAGCGAAAAAGAGAACTATGGCTACACCTTC.

This clone has only a few counts. The rearrangement links TRBV5-1 to TRBJ1-2; 8 nucleotides agree with TRBD1. The V gene end was trimmed by 4 bases and the J gene end by 2 bases; junction bases not matched to a gene: 1. Germline V lookup: CDR1 SGHRS, CDR2 YFSETQ. The CDR3 loop spans 13 amino acids. This CDR3 is CASSRDRNYGYTF. The CDR3 nucleotides are TGCGCCAGCAGCCGGGACAGGAACTATGGCTACACCTTC.

The genes are TRBV5-1 and TRBJ2-1, with D perhaps matching TRBD2 (7 bases). Germline CDR1 reads SGHRS; CDR2 reads YFSETQ. The CDR3 totals 16 residues. The V gene lost 4 bases and the J gene lost 0 bases, with 14 bases spanning the gap. The CDR3 loop reads CASSGPGGLSYNEQFF. The CDR3 DNA reads TGCGCCAGCAGCGGCCCGGGGGGCCTCTCCTACAATGAGCAGTTCTTC.